This T cell receptor beta chain is from a study of blood T cell repertoires in COVID-19. The CDR3 contains 13 residues. Trimming cost V 6 bases and J 15 bases, with 22 bases left between them. CDR1 is SGHNT, CDR2 YYREEE, per germline (reference sequence). Clones were sequenced by immunoSEQ multiplex PCR, and TCRdb holds only the in-frame ones, with some missing. The data show more than 250,000 clones, approximately 82% seen once. The sequencing sample was made of PBMCs or T cells enriched from blood (not recorded which). This TCR came from a man between 40 and 49 years old who had been exposed to COVID-19. The chain has TRBV5-4 and TRBJ2-1; D is possibly TRBD1 (5 bases). DNA for the CDR3: TGTGCCAGCAAGGACCTCCTATTTGGGGCGTCGTTCTTC. This translates into CASKDLLFGASFF. Full variable domain (missing parts from reference TRBV5-4 and TRBJ2-1): ETGVTQSPTHLIKTRGQQVTLRCSSQSGHNTVSWYQQALGQGPQFIFQYYREEENGRGNFPPRFSGLQFPNYSSELNVNALELDDSALYLCASKDLLFGASFFGPGTRLTVL.